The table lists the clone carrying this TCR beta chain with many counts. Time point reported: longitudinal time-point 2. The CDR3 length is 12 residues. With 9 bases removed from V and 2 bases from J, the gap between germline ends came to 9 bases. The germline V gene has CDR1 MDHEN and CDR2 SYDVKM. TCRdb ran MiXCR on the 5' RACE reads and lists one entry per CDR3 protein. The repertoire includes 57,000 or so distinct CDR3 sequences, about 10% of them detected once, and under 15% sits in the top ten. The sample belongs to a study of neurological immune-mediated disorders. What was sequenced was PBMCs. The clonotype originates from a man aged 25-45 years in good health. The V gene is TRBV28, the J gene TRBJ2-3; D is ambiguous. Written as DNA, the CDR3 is TGTGCCAGTCAGAAGGACACAGATACGCAGTATTTT. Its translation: CASQKDTDTQYF. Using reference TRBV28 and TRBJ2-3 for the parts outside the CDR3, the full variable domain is DVKVTQSSRYLVKRTGEKVFLECVQDMDHENMFWYRQDPGLGLRLIYFSYDVKMKEKGDIPEGYSVSREKKERFSLILESASTNQTSMYLCASQKDTDTQYFGPGTRLTVL.